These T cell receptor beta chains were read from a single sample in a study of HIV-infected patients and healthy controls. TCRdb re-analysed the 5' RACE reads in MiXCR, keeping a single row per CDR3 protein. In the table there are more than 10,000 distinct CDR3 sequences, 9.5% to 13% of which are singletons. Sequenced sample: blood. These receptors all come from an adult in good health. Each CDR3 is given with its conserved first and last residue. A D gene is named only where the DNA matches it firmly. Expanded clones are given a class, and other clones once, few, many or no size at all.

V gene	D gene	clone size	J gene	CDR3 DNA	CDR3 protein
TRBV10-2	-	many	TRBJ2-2	TGCGCCAGCAGGGGGGAAGTTACCGGGGAGCTGTTTTTT	CASRGEVTGELFF
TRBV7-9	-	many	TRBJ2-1	TGTGCCAGCAGCTCGCCGGGACTCCTCTACAATGAGCAGTTCTTC	CASSSPGLLYNEQFF
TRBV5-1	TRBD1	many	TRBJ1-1	TGCGCCAGCAGCTTGGCCAGGACAGGGTCCGTCACTGAAGCTTTCTTT	CASSLARTGSVTEAFF
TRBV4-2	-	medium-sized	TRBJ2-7	TGTGCCAGCAGCCAAGGGTCTAGCGAGCTCTACGAGCAGTACTTC	CASSQGSSELYEQYF
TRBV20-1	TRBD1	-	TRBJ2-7	TGCAGTGCTAGAGGAACAGGGGAATACGAGCAGTACTTC	CSARGTGEYEQYF
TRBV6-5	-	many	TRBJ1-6	TGTGCCAGCAGTTACAGTTGGACAGTGAATAATTCACCCCTCCACTTT	CASSYSWTVNNSPLHF
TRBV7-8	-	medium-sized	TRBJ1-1	TGTGCCAGCAGCTTAGTTAGGCGGGCCGCCTCGAACACTGAAGCTTTCTTT	CASSLVRRAASNTEAFF
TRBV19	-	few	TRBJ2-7	TGTGCCAGTAGCTTTGACAGAGCGCCCGGCGAGCAGTACTTC	CASSFDRAPGEQYF
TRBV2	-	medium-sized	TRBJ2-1	TGTGCCAGCAGCAACGAGGGGGGATGGGGCAATGAGCAGTTCTTC	CASSNEGGWGNEQFF
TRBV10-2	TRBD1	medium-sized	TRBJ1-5	TGCGCCAGCAGTGACAGCGACGGACAGGGCAATCAGCCCCAGCATTTT	CASSDSDGQGNQPQHF
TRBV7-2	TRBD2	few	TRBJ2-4	TGTGCCAGCAGCTTAACGGCTAGCGGTGATCTAGCCAAAAACATTCAGTACTTC	CASSLTASGDLAKNIQYF
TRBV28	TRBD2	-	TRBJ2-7	TGTGCCAGCAGTTTGCGGGGGGAGACCTACGAGCAGTACTTC	CASSLRGETYEQYF
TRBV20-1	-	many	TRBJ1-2	TGCAGTGCTACCGGAGAGAACGCTATAGGCTACACCTTC	CSATGENAIGYTF
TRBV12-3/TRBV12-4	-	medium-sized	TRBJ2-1	TGTGCCAATGGACGTGCGGGGGAGCAGTTCTTC	CANGRAGEQFF
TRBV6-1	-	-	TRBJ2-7	TGTGCCAGCAGTGACCCAGGGACACCCGAGGGTCCAGCGCAACGCCCTAGGACCTACGAGCAGTACTTC	CASSDPGTPEGPAQRPRTYEQYF
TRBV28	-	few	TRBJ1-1	TGTGCCAGCAAGGTTCTGAACACTGAAGCTTTCTTT	CASKVLNTEAFF
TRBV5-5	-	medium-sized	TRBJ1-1	TGTGCCAGCAGAATACAGGGTTTAGGGAGCACTGAAGCTTTCTTT	CASRIQGLGSTEAFF
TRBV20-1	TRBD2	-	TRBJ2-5	TGCAGTGCCATTCGACTAGCGGGGGGGGGAGAGACCCAGTACTTC	CSAIRLAGGGETQYF